Sequencing of this T cell receptor (beta chain) was carried out in a study of T cells in tumors after PD-1 blockade. Study results and caveats: Clonal replacement appeared only between pre- and post-treatment samples. Most post-therapy expanded exhausted CD8+ clones were new, undetected before treatment.

Trimming shortened V by 4 bases and J by 0 bases, and 16 bases separated the two germline ends. This CDR3 is 15 amino acids long. Germline V lookup: CDR1 GTSNPN, CDR2 SVGIG (reference sequence). A note on this clone: Its antigen is currently unknown.

Produced via immunoSEQ multiplex PCR; TCRdb's table is partial and in-frame only. The table lists 10,000 to 15,000 clones, 60% to 70% of them singletons. The receptor's source is a human donor with basal cell carcinoma. The material sequenced was tumor tissue, taken before anti-PD-1 treatment. The chain combines TRBV30 with TRBJ2-7; perhaps TRBD1 as D (6 bases). In nucleotides, the CDR3 is TGTGCCTGGAAGCGCCGGGACACTAGCTCCTACGAGCAGTACTTC. This encodes CAWKRRDTSSYEQYF.